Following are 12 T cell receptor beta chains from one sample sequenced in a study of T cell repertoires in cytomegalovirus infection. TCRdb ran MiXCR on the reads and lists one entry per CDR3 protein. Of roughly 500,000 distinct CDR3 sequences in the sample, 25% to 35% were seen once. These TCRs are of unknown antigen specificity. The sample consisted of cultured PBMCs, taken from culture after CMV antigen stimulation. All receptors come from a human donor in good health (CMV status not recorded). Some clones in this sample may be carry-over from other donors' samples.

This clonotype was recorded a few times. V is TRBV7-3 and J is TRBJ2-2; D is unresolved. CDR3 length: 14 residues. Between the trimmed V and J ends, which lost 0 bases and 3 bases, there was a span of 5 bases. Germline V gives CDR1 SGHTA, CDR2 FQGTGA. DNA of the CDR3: TGTGCCAGCAGCTTAACCGGGTACACCGGGGAGCTGTTTTTT. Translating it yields CASSLTGYTGELFF. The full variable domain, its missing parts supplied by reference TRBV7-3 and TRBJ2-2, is GAGVSQTPSNKVTEKGKYVELRCDPISGHTALYWYRQSLGQGPEFLIYFQGTGAADDSGLPNDRFFAVRPEGSVSTLKIQRTERGDSAVYLCASSLTGYTGELFFGEGSRLTVL.

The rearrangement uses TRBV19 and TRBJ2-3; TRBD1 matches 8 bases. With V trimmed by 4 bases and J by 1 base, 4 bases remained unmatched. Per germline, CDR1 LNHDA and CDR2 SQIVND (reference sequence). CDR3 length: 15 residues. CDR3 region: CASSNGQGRTDTQYF. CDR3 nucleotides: TGTGCCAGTAGTAATGGACAGGGTCGCACAGATACGCAGTATTTT.

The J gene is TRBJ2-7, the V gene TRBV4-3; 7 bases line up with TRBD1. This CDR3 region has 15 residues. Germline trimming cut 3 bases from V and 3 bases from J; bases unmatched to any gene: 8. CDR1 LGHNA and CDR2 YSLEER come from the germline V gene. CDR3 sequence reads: CASSHLGQVLYEQYF. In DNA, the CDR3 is TGCGCCAGCAGCCACTTAGGACAGGTTCTCTACGAGCAGTACTTC.

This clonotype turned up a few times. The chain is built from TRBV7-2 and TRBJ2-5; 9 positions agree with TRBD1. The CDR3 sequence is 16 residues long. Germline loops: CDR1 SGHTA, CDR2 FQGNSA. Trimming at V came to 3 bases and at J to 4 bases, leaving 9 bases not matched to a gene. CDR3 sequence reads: CASSFWPGQGRETQYF. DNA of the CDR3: TGTGCCAGCAGCTTCTGGCCGGGACAGGGAAGAGAGACCCAGTACTTC.

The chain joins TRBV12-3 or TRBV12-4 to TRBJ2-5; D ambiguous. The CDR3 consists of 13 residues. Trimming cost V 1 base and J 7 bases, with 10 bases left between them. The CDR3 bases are TGTGCCAGCAGTTTAGGGAAGTCTAGGACCCAGTACTTC. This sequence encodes CASSLGKSRTQYF.

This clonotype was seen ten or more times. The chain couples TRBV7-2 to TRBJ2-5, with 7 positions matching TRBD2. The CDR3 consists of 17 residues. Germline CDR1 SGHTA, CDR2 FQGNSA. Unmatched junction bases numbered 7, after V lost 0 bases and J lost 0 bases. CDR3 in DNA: TGTGCCAGCAGCTTAGCGGGGGGACTATCGTACCAAGAGACCCAGTACTTC. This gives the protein CASSLAGGLSYQETQYF.

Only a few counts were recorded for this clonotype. The CDR3, as DNA: TGTGCCAGCAGCCGGAGCGGGAGGGCCGCAGAGACCCAGTACTTC. The encoded protein is CASSRSGRAAETQYF. The chain links TRBV7-9 to TRBJ2-5; 10 bases map to TRBD2. Germline lookup yields CDR1 SEHNR and CDR2 FQNEAQ (reference sequence). CDR3 size: 15 residues. V was pared by 5 bases and J by 4 bases, with 7 bases of the junction left unmatched.

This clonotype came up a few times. The CDR3 region is CASMKANTGELFF. Here the CDR3 DNA reads TGTGCCAGCATGAAAGCGAACACCGGGGAGCTGTTTTTT. The chain joins TRBV3-1 to TRBJ2-2; D gene unclear. The CDR3 length is 13 residues. Germline CDR1 and CDR2: LGHDT and YNNKEL (reference sequence). V dropped 7 bases and J dropped 0 bases, with 6 bases sitting between them.

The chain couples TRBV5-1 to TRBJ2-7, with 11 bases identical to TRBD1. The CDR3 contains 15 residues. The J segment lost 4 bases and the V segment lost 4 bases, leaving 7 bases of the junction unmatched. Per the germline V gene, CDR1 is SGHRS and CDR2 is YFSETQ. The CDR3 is CASSPGTGGQYEQYF. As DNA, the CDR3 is TGCGCCAGCAGCCCCGGGACAGGGGGGCAGTACGAGCAGTACTTC. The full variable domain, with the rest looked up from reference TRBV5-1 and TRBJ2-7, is KAGVTQTPRYLIKTRGQQVTLSCSPISGHRSVSWYQQTPGQGLQFLFEYFSETQRNKGNFPGRFSGRQFSNSRSEMNVSTLELGDSALYLCASSPGTGGQYEQYFGPGTRLTVT.

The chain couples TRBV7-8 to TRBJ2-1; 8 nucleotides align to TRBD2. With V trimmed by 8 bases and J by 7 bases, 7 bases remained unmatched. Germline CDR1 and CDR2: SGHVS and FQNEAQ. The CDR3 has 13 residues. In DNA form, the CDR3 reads TGTGCCAGCCTCGGCCCGGGAGGGAATGAGCAGTTCTTC. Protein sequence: CASLGPGGNEQFF.

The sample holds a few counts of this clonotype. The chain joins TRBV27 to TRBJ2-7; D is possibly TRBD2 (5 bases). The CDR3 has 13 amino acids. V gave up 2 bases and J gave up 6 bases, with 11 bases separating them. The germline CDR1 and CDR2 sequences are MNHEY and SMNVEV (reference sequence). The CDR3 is CASSLKIGSEQYF. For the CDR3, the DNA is TGTGCCAGCAGTTTAAAGATAGGGAGCGAGCAGTACTTC.

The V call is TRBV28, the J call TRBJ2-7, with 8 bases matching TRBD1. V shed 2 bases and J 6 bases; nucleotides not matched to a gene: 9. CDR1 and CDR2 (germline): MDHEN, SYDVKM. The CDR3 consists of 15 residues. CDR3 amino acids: CASSLQGAVGGEQYF. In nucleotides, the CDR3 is TGTGCCAGCAGTTTACAGGGGGCGGTAGGAGGCGAGCAGTACTTC.